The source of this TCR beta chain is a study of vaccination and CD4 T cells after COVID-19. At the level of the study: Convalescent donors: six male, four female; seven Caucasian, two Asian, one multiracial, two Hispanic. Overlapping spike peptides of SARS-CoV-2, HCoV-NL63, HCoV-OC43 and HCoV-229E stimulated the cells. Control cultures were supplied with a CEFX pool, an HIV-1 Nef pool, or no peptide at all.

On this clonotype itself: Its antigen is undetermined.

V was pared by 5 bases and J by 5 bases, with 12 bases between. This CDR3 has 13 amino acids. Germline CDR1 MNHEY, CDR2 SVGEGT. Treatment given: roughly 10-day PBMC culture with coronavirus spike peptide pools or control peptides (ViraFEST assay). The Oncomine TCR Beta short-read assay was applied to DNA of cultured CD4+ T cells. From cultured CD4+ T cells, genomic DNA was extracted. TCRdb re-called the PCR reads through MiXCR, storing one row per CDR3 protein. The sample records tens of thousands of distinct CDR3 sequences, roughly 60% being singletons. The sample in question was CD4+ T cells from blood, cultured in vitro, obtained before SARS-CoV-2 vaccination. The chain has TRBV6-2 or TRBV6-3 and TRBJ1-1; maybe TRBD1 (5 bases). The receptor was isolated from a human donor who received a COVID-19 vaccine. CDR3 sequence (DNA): TGTGCCAGCAGTCCCGGGGCGAGGACTGAAGCTTTCTTT. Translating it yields CASSPGARTEAFF.